This T cell receptor (beta chain) comes out of a study of a mutant IDH1 vaccine in newly diagnosed glioma. At the level of the study: Beginning 4-6 weeks after radiotherapy alone, or with temozolomide cycles, vaccination took place. Visits designated V12 and V13 were conducted at weeks 35 and 47, respectively.

Time point denoted: week 35, safety follow-up. All doses held 300 ug of mutant IDH1 20-mer peptide, with topical imiquimod. A word on this clone: Its matching antigen is unknown.

Sequencing was performed with immunoSEQ multiplex PCR; in TCRdb, only in-frame clones are kept and a portion is missing. Of roughly 52,000 clones in the sample, 80% to 90% were seen once. This clonotype originated in a woman aged 18-35 years with glioma. Specimen: PBMCs, collected from a glioma patient whose treatment included an IDH1 peptide vaccine.

The CDR3 nucleotides read TGTGCCAGCAGCGAATATAGCGGCCAAGAGACCCAGTACTTC. Translation gives CASSEYSGQETQYF. The rearrangement links TRBV7-9 to TRBJ2-5; tentative D call: TRBD2 (6 bases). Germline V CDR1 and CDR2: SEHNR, FQNEAQ (reference sequence). CDR3 size: 14 residues. V lost 5 bases and J 1 base, leaving 11 bases between the germline ends.